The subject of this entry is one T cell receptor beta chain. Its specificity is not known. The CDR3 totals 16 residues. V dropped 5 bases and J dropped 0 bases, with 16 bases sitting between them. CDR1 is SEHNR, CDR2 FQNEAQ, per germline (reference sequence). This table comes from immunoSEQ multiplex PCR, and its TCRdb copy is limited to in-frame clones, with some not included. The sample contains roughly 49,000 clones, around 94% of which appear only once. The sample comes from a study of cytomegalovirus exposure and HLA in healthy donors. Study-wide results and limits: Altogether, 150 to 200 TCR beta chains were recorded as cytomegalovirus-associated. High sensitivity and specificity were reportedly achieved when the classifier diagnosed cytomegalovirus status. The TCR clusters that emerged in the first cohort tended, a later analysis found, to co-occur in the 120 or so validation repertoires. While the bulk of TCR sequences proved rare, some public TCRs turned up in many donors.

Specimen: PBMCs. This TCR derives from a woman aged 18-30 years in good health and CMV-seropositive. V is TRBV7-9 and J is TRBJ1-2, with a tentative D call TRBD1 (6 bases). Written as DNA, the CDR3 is TGTGCCAGCAGCCCCGGCGGGGGGCGCGCTAACTATGGCTACACCTTC. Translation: CASSPGGGRANYGYTF.